This T cell receptor (beta chain) was recovered during a study of OX40 agonist ivuxolimab in advanced cancers. About the study: The patients' treatment was ivuxolimab, an agonistic anti-OX40 (CD134) antibody. Overall study results and limits: In the expanded peripheral T cells, antigen specificity was never determined.

V was clipped by 4 bases and J by 4 bases; unmatched bases: 5. In germline, CDR1 is GTSNPN, CDR2 SVGIG (reference sequence). This CDR3 comprises 14 residues. Repertoires were generated with immunoSEQ multiplex PCR, while TCRdb's copy carries only in-frame clones and drops some. The sample includes tens of thousands of clones, about nine tenths of them seen just once. This clone was seen a single time. The antigen is not known. This receptor was taken from an adult with an advanced solid tumor such as melanoma, head and neck, liver or kidney cancer. The sequences come from CD4+ or CD8+ T cells sorted from blood, collected in a trial of the OX40 agonist ivuxolimab. The chain carries TRBV30 and TRBJ1-5, with TRBD1 matching 9 bases. CDR3 bases: TGTGCCTGGACCACCGGGACAGGGAATCAGCCCCAGCATTTT. Protein: CAWTTGTGNQPQHF. The whole variable domain, remainder taken from reference TRBV30 and TRBJ1-5, is SQTIHQWPATLVQPVGSPLSLECTVEGTSNPNLYWYRQAAGRGLQLLFYSVGIGQISSEVPQNLSASRPQDRQFILSSKKLLLSDSGFYLCAWTTGTGNQPQHFGDGTRLSIL.